The present T cell receptor beta chain was sequenced within a study of immune evolution from preneoplasia to lung adenocarcinoma. This table comes from immunoSEQ multiplex PCR, and its TCRdb copy is limited to in-frame clones, with some not included. The sample contains 3,000 or so clones, about 85% of which appear only once. The ends were cut back, 2 bases at V and 4 bases at J, with 9 bases in the middle. Per the germline V gene, CDR1 is WNHNN and CDR2 is SYGVQD (reference sequence). The CDR3 spans 14 residues. The gene calls are TRBV10-1 and TRBJ2-1; maybe TRBD1 (5 bases). Sequencing input: FFPE invasive lung adenocarcinoma tissue. The clonotype originates from a person aged 65 to 85 with invasive lung adenocarcinoma. CDR3: CASSEATVYNEQFF. In nucleotides, the CDR3 is TGCGCCAGCAGTGAGGCGACAGTATACAATGAGCAGTTCTTC.